This section outlines one T cell receptor (beta chain) sequence together with its context. Its binding antigen is unknown. No much larger clone exists at a distance of one base, and base qualities are not known. The cohort comprised more than 550 healthy bone marrow donors. All cohort members were sampled while nominally healthy, although unrecorded immune exposures were likely present. The donor tested CMV seropositive and was one of the 289 seropositive cohort members. Every donor gave a peripheral blood sample, and the peripheral blood mononuclear cells from that sample were used for TCR beta sequencing. The Qiagen DNeasy Blood Extraction Kit was used to extract genomic DNA from the blood cell samples. The germline V gene yields SGHAT for CDR1 and FQNNGV for CDR2. The CDR3 covers 16 residues, taking in both the cysteine and the phenylalanine. This entry keeps only the CDR3 DNA: 48 bases, framed from base 1. V and J are truncated by 1 base and 10 bases respectively, leaving an intervening sequence of 17 bases.

This entry is derived from a study of cytomegalovirus exposure and HLA in healthy donors (dated by TCRdb to 2017 to 2019). General notes on the study: An earlier analysis of 587 of the donors reported approximately 280 Gb of sequence data and 117 million unique TCR beta sequences obtained from some 170 million T cells. Roughly 300 gigabases of sequencing data and approximately 91 million unique TCR sequences made up an early release that covered about 640 HLA-typed donors. The genetic ancestry cluster associated with self-reported Caucasian donors included approximately 85% of the 398 genotyped donors. The study was designed to test whether signatures of past pathogen exposure could be identified by cataloging public T cell receptors. The T cell repertoires of 700 or so subjects were profiled by immunosequencing and related to cytomegalovirus serostatus. In addition to the first cohort of approximately 650 subjects, a separate validation cohort of approximately 130 different subjects was used. To predict cytomegalovirus infection status, the study combined high-throughput TCR immunosequencing, statistical association of individual TCRs with disease status, and machine learning. In a later analysis, previously published TCR beta repertoires from 500 to 750 donors were re-analyzed and high-resolution HLA genotyping was added so that TCR occurrence patterns could be studied. Rather than drawing on any new phenotypic data, the later analysis identified candidate immune exposures from TCR beta sequences and the way those sequences occurred across donors. An earlier analysis of 500 to 650 of the donors applied high-throughput TCR beta sequencing to assess whether each TCR beta V gene segment acted as functional or pseudogenic. Donor age, sex, ethnicity and CMV serostatus were collected together with the repertoire data. Genome-wide SNP genotypes for about three fifths of the roughly 670 donors were used in a later genetic analysis, which treated that subset as a discovery cohort. Every discovery cohort repertoire had been produced on one sequencing platform. HLA typing covered class I and class II loci at four-digit resolution. The number of donors typed differed by locus, with roughly 620-630 for A, B, C, DRB1 and DQB1, more than 500 for DQA1, over 600 for DPA1, and some 440 for DPB1. About five DR-DQ haplotypes were handled as single units for association and clustering, since linkage in the cohort was strong. Across approximately 400 genotyped donors of the cohort, an average of 235,054 unique TCR beta nucleotide sequences per donor were sequenced, and roughly 18% of those sequences were non-productive.

Library preparation used the immunoSEQ multiplex PCR assay. For the multiplex PCR, a mixture combining 60 forward primers for TCR Vbeta segments and 13 reverse primers for TCR Jbeta segments was used. The CDR3 region of rearranged TCR beta genes was amplified from genomic DNA by a multiplex PCR assay. On the Illumina HiSeq System, the amplified TCR beta libraries were sequenced as 87-base-pair reads. The authors processed their data as follows. Across the 670 or so repertoires, a later analysis counted around 80 million unique TCR beta chains, around 11 million of which were shared by at least two donors. A nearest-neighbor algorithm error-corrected the raw reads and collapsed the reads into unique sequences, merging closely related sequences to remove PCR and sequencing errors. Alignment of CDR3 sequences to IMGT reference sequences was used to assign V, D and J gene segments. For a sequence to be retained, a match of at least six nucleotides was required to both a V gene segment and a J gene segment. Rearrangements were classified as productive when the CDR3 lacked stop codons and remained in frame with V and J, and all other rearrangements were classified as non-productive. CDR3 was defined by IMGT convention, running from the second conserved V-encoded cysteine to the conserved J-encoded phenylalanine. In an earlier analysis of around 640 of the donors, sequences lacking an unambiguous match to a single V gene segment were excluded. An earlier analysis of around 600 of the donors classified V segments as functional when productive rearrangements were above 56.7% and as segregating when the standard deviation between donors was above 5%. A statistical classification framework was built to diagnose cytomegalovirus status from the catalog of TCR beta chain sequences. In a later analysis, V and J genes were assigned by comparing TCR nucleotide sequences against IMGT/GENE-DB human TR gene sequences. The TCRdist pipeline was used in a later analysis to assign CDR3 sequences and most-parsimonious VDJ recombination scenarios. In a later analysis, each TCR beta chain was defined by its CDR3 amino acid sequence together with its V-gene family, and reads lacking a unique V-gene family were excluded. To address suspected cross-contamination and a sequencing artifact, a later analysis removed a few hundred highly shared, low-generation-probability nucleotide sequences. A later analysis calculated a clonal expansion index for each public chain from normalized within-repertoire ranks of inferred template counts. A later analysis computed generation probabilities with a VDJ recombination model fitted to out-of-frame rearrangements, and checked the results against IGoR. Hypergeometric tests were used in a later analysis to score TCR-TCR, TCR-HLA and TCR-CMV co-occurrence, with a repertoire-size bias correction applied to the TCR pairs. A later analysis estimated false discovery rates by permuting HLA or CMV assignments 20 times. In a later analysis, co-occurring TCRs were grouped using DBSCAN, with TCRdist sequence similarity added in when clustering inside HLA-allele-positive subsets. Co-occurrence clustering excluded repertoires with fewer than 30,000 or more than 120,000 public chains, plus five with anomalous nucleotide sharing. The table was pulled from immuneACCESS by TCRdb, which kept in-frame rearrangements only. Such tables lose some clones; where checked, under half of the loss comes from unresolved V genes, and the rest has no known cause. The D gene and trimming were derived from the DNA, and the V and J assignments and clone size from that table. The sample table records about 89,000 clones; about 85% of these occur just once. In total, the top ten clones hold 3% to 4.5% of the sample.

On the study overall, not on this receptor specifically: The presence/absence analyses assumed that sequencing depth was roughly uniform across donors, and that assumption may not be true. Several of the top co-occurrence clusters appeared to be linked to parvovirus B19, influenza, CMV and Epstein-Barr virus, according to a later analysis. The earlier analysis of 587 of the donors excluded about 16 rarely observed V segments, including chromosome 9 orphons, because counts were too low. According to a later genetic analysis, donors in an Asian-associated ancestry cluster had fewer N-insertions in productive TCRs than the approximately 710-donor mean. When HLA alleles, especially DR and DQ, strongly co-occurred, attributing TCR associations to individual alleles was difficult. A cluster of highly shared sequence variants was judged likely to represent a technical artifact of the sequencing pipeline. The only immune exposure information available for the cohort was CMV serostatus. A further reported finding was that TCR beta sequences accurately predicted the HLA-A and HLA-B alleles for most subjects in the first cohort. V-gene and J-gene trimming of TCR beta chains was associated with a missense DCLRE1C variant in a later genetic analysis, and the association was replicated in an independent cohort. Compared with equally common non-associated chains, HLA-associated TCR beta chains in a later analysis were more clonally expanded and had lower generation probabilities. Most TCR sequences were seen in very few donors, while some public TCRs were found in many individuals. Linkage disequilibrium might explain the correlated functional status among segregating V segments, but an unknown experimental factor could not be ruled out. In a later analysis, around 17,000 TCR beta sequences were associated with specific HLA alleles at a false discovery rate of 0.05. The study gave a list of about 150 TCR beta chains associated with cytomegalovirus. Three of the identified cytomegalovirus-associated TCR beta chains were confirmed in vitro to be specific for cytomegalovirus antigens. It was suggested by the authors that the approach could potentially be generalized to other disease states and immunological phenotypes. This cohort had only TCR beta chains sequenced, and the lack of alpha or paired-chain data limited which features could be detected. Because some donors lacked HLA typing at each locus, the association tests relied only on the typed subset. Cytomegalovirus status was reported to be diagnosed by the classifier with high specificity and sensitivity in both the original and validation cohorts. According to a later analysis, TCR association rates differed among HLA loci, with DRB1 alleles showing the most associated TCRs and HLA-C alleles showing the fewest. Broadly in line with IMGT annotations, most TCR beta V segments showed up in productive rearrangements about 87% or about 30% of the time in an earlier analysis of a few hundred of the donors. The 87-base-pair reads could not distinguish some IMGT-functional V segments, including TRBV6-2 and TRBV6-3, so those segments were excluded. In a later analysis, most CMV-associated TCR beta chains were found to appear HLA-restricted, with HLA associations seemingly driven largely by CMV exposure.

This chain is built from TRBV11-2 and TRBJ1-6; a tentative D call is TRBD1 (6 bases match). The sample was PBMCs. The clonotype comes from a female donor in good health and CMV-seropositive. The DNA sequence is given as TGTGCCAGCAGCTTAGTTTTCTTCAGGGGTGAGTCACCCCTCCACTTT. It specifies CASSLVFFRGESPLHF.